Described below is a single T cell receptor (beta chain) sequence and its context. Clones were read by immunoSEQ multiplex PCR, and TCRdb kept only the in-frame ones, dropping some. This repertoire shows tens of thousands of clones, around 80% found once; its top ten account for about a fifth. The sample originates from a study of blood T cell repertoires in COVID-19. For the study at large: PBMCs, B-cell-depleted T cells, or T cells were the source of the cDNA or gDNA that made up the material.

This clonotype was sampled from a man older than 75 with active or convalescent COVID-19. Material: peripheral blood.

This CDR3 reads CASSAQGAAGANVLTF. The CDR3 region has the DNA TGTGCCAGTAGTGCCCAGGGGGCGGCTGGGGCCAACGTCCTGACTTTC. The rearrangement joins TRBV19 to TRBJ2-6, with 8 bases aligning to TRBD1. The CDR3 is 16 amino acids. In germline, CDR1 is LNHDA, CDR2 SQIVND (reference sequence). V was clipped by 5 bases and J by 2 bases; unmatched bases: 5.